The 5 T cell receptor beta chains in this list originate from one sample, sequenced in a study of cytomegalovirus exposure and HLA in healthy donors. The PCR used 60 Vbeta and 13 Jbeta primers. Profiled with immunoSEQ multiplex PCR; TCRdb holds only in-frame clones, not every one. The sample lists about 120,000 clones; 70% to 75% were seen once. The sequencing input was PBMCs. The receptors were gathered from a woman aged 40 to 50 in good health and CMV-seronegative.

This clone was recorded a few times. This sequence joins TRBV20-1 and TRBJ1-1; D unresolved. The germline V gene has CDR1 DFQATT and CDR2 SNEGSKA (reference sequence). CDR3 length: 11 amino acids. CDR3 in DNA: TGCAGCACTTCCGGGGTTTGGGGAGCTTTCTTT. Translated, it gives CSTSGVWGAFF.

V gene TRBV5-1 combines with J gene TRBJ2-7; TRBD2 aligns across 8 bases. The CDR3 length is 16 residues. Losses at the gene ends were 0 bases for V and 7 bases for J; bases not matched to a gene: 12. The V gene's germline CDR1 is SGHRS and CDR2 YFSETQ. The CDR3 sequence: CASSLVSSGPTREQYF. For the CDR3, the DNA is TGCGCCAGCAGCTTGGTATCTAGCGGGCCCACGAGGGAGCAGTACTTC.

This sequence joins TRBV12-1 and TRBJ2-6; the table's D call, TRBD1, has no DNA check behind it. TRBV12-1 is designated a pseudogene. This CDR3 is 20 amino acids long. CDR3 nucleotide sequence: TGTGCCAGCAGCTTTTTCGGGGACAGGGCATTAAACTCTGGGGCCAACGTCCTGACTTTC. Amino acids: CASSFFGDRALNSGANVLTF.

The rearrangement links TRBV19 to TRBJ2-5; TRBD2 aligns across 8 bases. The CDR3 loop spans 17 amino acids. The ends lost 4 bases at V and 1 base at J; junction bases unmatched: 11. Per germline, CDR1 LNHDA and CDR2 SQIVND (reference sequence). CDR3 coding DNA: TGTGCCAGTAGTACCCCCCGACTAGCGACGGGCCAAGAGACCCAGTACTTC. Protein sequence: CASSTPRLATGQETQYF.

The chain joins TRBV4-1 to TRBJ1-4; D unclear. CDR1 and CDR2 (germline): MGHRA, YSYEKL. V lost 2 bases and J lost 0, with 7 bases in between. The CDR3 spans 15 residues. CDR3: CASSQPGATNEKLFF. The CDR3 region has the DNA TGCGCCAGCAGCCAACCAGGCGCAACTAATGAAAAACTGTTTTTT.